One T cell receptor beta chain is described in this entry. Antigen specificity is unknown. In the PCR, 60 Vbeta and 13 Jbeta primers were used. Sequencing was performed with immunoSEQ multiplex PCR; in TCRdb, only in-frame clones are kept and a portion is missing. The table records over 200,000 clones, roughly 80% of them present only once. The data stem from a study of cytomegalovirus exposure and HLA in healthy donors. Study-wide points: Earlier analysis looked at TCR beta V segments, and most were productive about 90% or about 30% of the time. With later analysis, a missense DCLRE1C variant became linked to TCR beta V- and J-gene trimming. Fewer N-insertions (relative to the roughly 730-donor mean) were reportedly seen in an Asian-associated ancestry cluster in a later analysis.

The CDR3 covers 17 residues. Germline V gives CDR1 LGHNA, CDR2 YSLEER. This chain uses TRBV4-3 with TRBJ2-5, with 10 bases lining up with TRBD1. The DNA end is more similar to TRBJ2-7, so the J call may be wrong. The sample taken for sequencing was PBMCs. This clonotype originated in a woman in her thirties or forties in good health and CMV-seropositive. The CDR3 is CASSQGAGTGALYEQYF. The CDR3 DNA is TGCGCCAGCAGCCAAGGGGCCGGGACAGGGGCCCTATACGAGCAGTACTTC.